This T cell receptor beta chain was recovered during a study of OX40 agonist ivuxolimab in advanced cancers. Looking at the study overall: The costimulatory receptor OX40 (CD134) was targeted by ivuxolimab, a fully human IgG2 agonistic monoclonal antibody. The paper covers the monotherapy dose-escalation part of the phase I ivuxolimab trial, which included N = 52 patients. Patients were allowed to have had prior anti-PD-1, anti-PD-L1 or anti-CTLA-4 therapy, and around two fifths of the dose-escalation patients had been treated with checkpoint inhibitors. Of the roughly 51 patients in dose escalation, about 20 had hepatocellular carcinoma, some 15 had melanoma, 9 had renal cell carcinoma and 9 had head and neck cancer. A male proportion of 75% to 85% and a mean age of about 60 years, ranging from about 23 to 90, were recorded for the dose-escalation cohort. Intravenous ivuxolimab was administered to patients every 2 weeks at six dose levels: 0.01, 0.1, 0.3, 1.5, 3 and 10 mg/kg. Partial responses occurred in three dose-escalation patients, of whom one had hepatocellular carcinoma and two had cutaneous melanoma. Peripheral TCRbeta sequencing aimed to test whether ivuxolimab altered TCR sequence diversity and caused clonal T-cell expansion. General study outcomes and caveats: In the 0.1-3.0 mg/kg groups, partial responders had among the lowest normalized peripheral clonal expansion, particularly in CD8+ T cells. Low levels of normalized T-cell clonal expansion were also seen in some patients who did not respond. At doses of 0.1 to 3.0 mg/kg, clonal expansion of both CD4+ and CD8+ blood T cells was observed from baseline to week 6. The antigen specificity of the clonally expanded peripheral T cells was not determined. After ivuxolimab, more expanded clones were found on average in CD8+ T cells than in CD4+ T cells.

Worth noting for this clone: Its antigen is unknown. There are no base qualities to consult, and no much larger clone falls within one base.

Patients with autoimmune disease history or receiving systemic immunosuppression were excluded from the trial. In every dose cohort, peripheral blood was drawn for TCR sequencing at baseline, cycle 4 day 1, and cycle 7 day 1. The samples were drawn from a first-in-human, open-label, multicenter phase I dose-escalation trial of ivuxolimab. Adults with locally advanced or metastatic melanoma, renal cell carcinoma, hepatocellular carcinoma or head and neck squamous cell carcinoma were enrolled in the trial. Before TCR sequencing, CD4+ and CD8+ T cells were separately sorted from peripheral blood. Genomic DNA was isolated from the sorted cells so that the TCRbeta CDR3 region could be sequenced. The immunoSEQ Assay was used to sequence the TCRbeta CDR3 regions. TCRdb stores this immuneACCESS table with in-frame sequences only. Part of the clones is absent; in the studies checked, under half of the shortfall reflects unresolved V genes, and no reason is known for the rest. This sample has 65,000 or so clones in its table, and roughly 88% of those were observed once. Of the sample, 2.8% falls within the top ten clones.

After removal of 3 bases from V and 4 bases from J, the junction retains 5 bases not matched to a gene. In the germline V gene, CDR1 corresponds to SGHAT and CDR2 to FQNNGV. The CDR3 numbers 14 residues from cysteine through phenylalanine. Only the CDR3 region is kept as DNA, spanning 42 bases read in frame from base 1. This specimen consisted of CD4+ or CD8+ T cells sorted from blood, obtained in a trial of the OX40 agonist ivuxolimab. The origin of this receptor is an adult with an advanced solid tumor such as melanoma, head and neck, liver or kidney cancer. The V gene is TRBV11-2 and the J gene is TRBJ1-2; TRBD1 fits 7 bases in the junction. The CDR3 protein sequence reads: CASSFNRDSYGYTF. The DNA is TGTGCCAGCAGCTTCAACCGGGACAGCTATGGCTACACCTTC.